The present T cell receptor (beta chain) was sequenced within a study of blood T cell repertoires in COVID-19. The authors' processing: From reference gene primer amplification, estimates of nucleated cell counts were derived. Data came from immunoSEQ multiplex PCR; TCRdb stores just in-frame clones and leaves some out. V and J calls and clone size are those listed in that table; D and trimming were worked out from the DNA. Counted here are hundreds of thousands of clones, 87% occurring once; the ten biggest clones make up about 2.3%. This CDR3 spans 15 amino acids. Trimming at V came to 4 bases and at J to 2 bases, leaving 7 bases not matched to a gene. Looked up from germline, CDR1 is MNHEY and CDR2 is SVGAGI.

The rearrangement links TRBV6-5 to TRBJ2-7, with 8 bases matching TRBD1. Input material: peripheral blood. This clonotype was sampled from a woman aged 55-69 years with COVID-19, enrolled during active disease. The CDR3 loop is CASSSGTGLAYEQYF. The CDR3 DNA reads as TGTGCCAGCAGTTCCGGGACAGGTTTAGCCTACGAGCAGTACTTC.